Following are 31 T cell receptor beta chains from one sample sequenced in a study of shared clonotypes between healthy human individuals. Libraries were prepared by immunoSEQ multiplex PCR; TCRdb keeps only in-frame clonotypes and omits some of them. The sample yields 700,000 or so clones, roughly 70% seen once. Sequencing was carried out using memory CD4+ T cells sorted from blood. As for subset: CD45RA-negative fraction. These receptors all stem from a woman in her twenties or thirties in good health.

CDR3 DNA sequence: TGTGCCAGCAGTGACCTTCGAGGGGGGGCGACGAACACTGAAGCTTTCTTT. It translates to CASSDLRGGATNTEAFF. This chain uses TRBV6-1 with TRBJ1-1, with a weak D call TRBD1 (6 bases). Germline V gene sequence: CDR1 MNHNS, CDR2 SASEGT. Deletions cut 3 bases from V and 1 base from J, with 18 bases between. The CDR3 has 17 residues.

The chain carries TRBV6-9 and TRBJ2-5; TRBD1 is a possible D gene (6 bases). Near its end, the DNA agrees better with TRBJ2-7, so the J call may be wrong. The V gene's germline CDR1 is MNHGY and CDR2 SVAAGI. The CDR3 runs 14 residues. CDR3 DNA: TGTGCCAGCAGCCTACTGACAGGTTCCTACGAGCAGTACTTC. Residues: CASSLLTGSYEQYF.

The chain joins TRBV29-1 to TRBJ2-1; D is ambiguous. The V gene's germline CDR1 is SQVTM and CDR2 ANQGSEA. V was cut by 5 bases and J by 6 bases, with 8 bases left in between. This CDR3 is built from 11 residues. The CDR3 loop reads CSVSQTNEQFF. The CDR3 bases are TGCAGCGTTTCGCAGACCAATGAGCAGTTCTTC.

This chain links TRBV6-5 with TRBJ2-3; no clear D. CDR1 MNHEY and CDR2 SVGAGI come from the germline V gene. V lost 6 bases, J lost 1 base, and 14 bases lay in between. This CDR3 comprises 15 residues. The CDR3 bases are TGTGCCAGCAGCCGAATAGACCCACGCACAGATACGCAGTATTTT. Its translation: CASSRIDPRTDTQYF.

The V gene is TRBV30, the J gene TRBJ2-1; D tentatively reads TRBD1 or TRBD2 (5 bases each). V lost 0 bases and J lost 11, with 17 bases in between. The CDR3 extends over 14 amino acids. The V gene's germline CDR1 is GTSNPN and CDR2 SVGIG (reference sequence). The CDR3: CAWSVGHRGSKQFF. The CDR3 region has the DNA TGTGCCTGGAGTGTAGGACACCGGGGCTCTAAGCAGTTCTTC.

This clone was detected only a few times. The gene calls are TRBV2 and TRBJ1-1, with D uncertain. The CDR3 has 12 amino acids. The germline CDR1 and CDR2 sequences are SNHLY and FYNNEI. V lost 4 bases and J lost 1, with 4 bases in between. Here the CDR3 DNA reads TGTGCCAGCAGTGGACAGAACACTGAAGCTTTCTTT. Its protein product is CASSGQNTEAFF.

Note on this clone: The sample has other DNA sequences that encode this CDR3 too. The chain uses TRBV5-6 and TRBJ2-3, with D unclear. This CDR3 has 15 amino acids. CDR1 is SGHDT, CDR2 YYEEEE, per germline. V lost 2 bases and J 4 bases, leaving 14 bases between the germline ends. This chain's CDR3 is CASSLYGSSADTQYF. The CDR3, as DNA: TGTGCCAGCAGCTTATACGGGTCCAGCGCAGATACGCAGTATTTT.

This clone was observed a single time. The chain links TRBV27 to TRBJ1-2; 7 bases agree with TRBD1. Looked up from germline, CDR1 is MNHEY and CDR2 is SMNVEV (reference sequence). V lost 5 bases, J lost 0 bases, and 12 bases stayed unmatched. The CDR3 runs 17 residues. The CDR3 DNA follows: TGTGCCAGCAGTCCCCTCCGCAGGGGGGTTTCTAACTATGGCTACACCTTC. Its translation is CASSPLRRGVSNYGYTF.

The genes are TRBV30 and TRBJ2-7; TRBD2 aligns across 10 bases. Germline V CDR1 and CDR2: GTSNPN, SVGIG (reference sequence). The CDR3 is 14 amino acids. J lost 4 bases, V lost 7 bases, and 10 bases had no gene match. The CDR3 DNA follows: TGTGCCTTTTCCCGAGCGGGAGGGCTGTACGAGCAGTACTTC. Translation: CAFSRAGGLYEQYF.

Here the CDR3 DNA reads TGTGCCAGCAGCTTGATATACACCTCTGGAAACACCATATATTTT. This encodes CASSLIYTSGNTIYF. The V gene is TRBV7-2, the J gene TRBJ1-3, with no clear D. The V gene's germline CDR1 is SGHTA and CDR2 FQGNSA. The CDR3 extends over 15 amino acids. The ends were cut back, 3 bases at V and 0 bases at J, with 9 bases in the middle.

This chain uses TRBV18 with TRBJ1-5; D ambiguous. Germline assignment: CDR1 KGHSH and CDR2 LQKENI. The CDR3 spans 14 residues. The V gene lost 3 bases and the J gene lost 4 bases, with 10 bases spanning the gap. Written as DNA, the CDR3 is TGTGCCAGCTCACCCGGCAGGTTGAATCAGCCCCAGCATTTT. Amino acid sequence: CASSPGRLNQPQHF. Drawing the rest from reference TRBV18 and TRBJ1-5, the complete variable domain is NAGVMQNPRHLVRRRGQEARLRCSPMKGHSHVYWYRQLPEEGLKFMVYLQKENIIDESGMPKERFSAEFPKEGPSILRIQQVVRGDSAAYFCASSPGRLNQPQHFGDGTRLSIL.

In its sample, this clone was seen once. This sequence joins TRBV13 and TRBJ1-4, with a possible D match to TRBD1 (6 bases). V was shortened by 5 bases and J by 4 bases, with 11 bases between the two germline ends. Germline-derived CDR1 and CDR2 are PRHDT and FYEKMQ (reference sequence). The length of the CDR3 is 14 residues. The CDR3 reads CASSIGQLNEKLFF. CDR3 sequence (DNA): TGTGCCAGCAGCATCGGACAGCTTAATGAAAAACTGTTTTTT.

V and J are TRBV5-1 and TRBJ2-3; no reliable D call. CDR1 is SGHRS and CDR2 is YFSETQ in the germline V gene. The CDR3 loop spans 13 amino acids. Trimming took 4 bases from V and 0 from J, leaving 6 bases between them. The chain's CDR3 is CASSTDSTDTQYF. The CDR3 DNA follows: TGCGCCAGCAGCACCGATAGCACAGATACGCAGTATTTT.

This clone was counted a single time. This chain connects TRBV5-1 to TRBJ2-7; 10 bases fit TRBD2. Germline CDR1 reads SGHRS; CDR2 reads YFSETQ. V dropped 2 bases and J dropped 4; count of bases not matched to a gene: 3. The CDR3 covers 14 residues. This CDR3 reads CASSFGTSAYEQYF. DNA for the CDR3: TGCGCCAGCAGCTTCGGGACTAGCGCTTACGAGCAGTACTTC.

This sequence joins TRBV28 and TRBJ2-1; D may be TRBD1 (5 bases). V was trimmed by 3 bases and J by 12 bases, leaving 15 bases between them. The germline gives CDR1 MDHEN, CDR2 SYDVKM. The CDR3 is 13 residues long. This CDR3 reads CASSLDTRSGQFF. The CDR3 DNA sequence: TGTGCCAGCAGTTTGGACACAAGGTCAGGGCAGTTCTTC.

This clone was seen a single time. The chain recombines TRBV5-6 with TRBJ2-3; 15 positions match TRBD2. Germline loops: CDR1 SGHDT, CDR2 YYEEEE. V lost 4 bases and J lost 0; bases outside the gene matches: 6. The CDR3 loop spans 18 amino acids. Here the CDR3 reads CASSLGLAGGPSTDTQYF. As DNA, the CDR3 is TGTGCCAGCAGCCTAGGACTAGCGGGAGGGCCGAGCACAGATACGCAGTATTTT. The whole variable domain, remainder taken from reference TRBV5-6 and TRBJ2-3, is DAGVTQSPTHLIKTRGQQVTLRCSPKSGHDTVSWYQQALGQGPQFIFQYYEEEERQRGNFPDRFSGHQFPNYSSELNVNALLLGDSALYLCASSLGLAGGPSTDTQYFGPGTRLTVL.

This clone was found once. The chain uses TRBV28 and TRBJ1-2; D is perhaps TRBD1 (6 bases). Trimming cost V 1 base and J 2 bases, with 11 bases left between them. Germline V lookup: CDR1 MDHEN, CDR2 SYDVKM. The CDR3 length is 15 residues. The CDR3 nucleotides read TGTGCCAGCAGTTTATTGGGGGGCGAAAACTATGGCTACACCTTC. Amino acids: CASSLLGGENYGYTF.

The DNA of the CDR3 is TGTGCCAGCAGCCAAGAGTTTAACTACGAGCAGTACTTC. It is translated as CASSQEFNYEQYF. This chain links TRBV5-4 with TRBJ2-7, with D uncertain. In germline, CDR1 is SGHNT, CDR2 YYREEE (reference sequence). The CDR3 has 13 residues. V dropped 4 bases and J dropped 3 bases, with 11 bases sitting between them.

The V call is TRBV9, the J call TRBJ1-1, with D possibly being TRBD1 (5 bases). The CDR3 spans 15 residues. The germline gives CDR1 SGDLS, CDR2 YYNGEE. V dropped 4 bases and J dropped 1 base, with 14 bases sitting between them. CDR3 sequence: CASSLSTVENTEAFF. The CDR3, as DNA: TGTGCCAGCAGCCTATCGACAGTGGAGAACACTGAAGCTTTCTTT.

The CDR3 nucleotides read TGCAGCGTTGAAGAAGGCGGCGGGTACGAGCAGTACTTC. It encodes CSVEEGGGYEQYF. The chain combines TRBV29-1 with TRBJ2-7, with a possible D match to TRBD2 (5 bases). CDR1 SQVTM and CDR2 ANQGSEA come from the germline V gene. This CDR3 has 13 amino acids. Trimming removed 0 bases from V and 4 bases from J, with 10 bases in between.

CDR3 protein: CASSLGQGSEKLFF. The CDR3 bases are TGTGCCAGCAGCTTAGGACAGGGCAGTGAAAAACTGTTTTTT. The chain links TRBV11-2 to TRBJ1-4, with 7 positions matching TRBD1. Losses at the gene ends were 1 base for V and 7 bases for J; bases not matched to a gene: 3. In germline, CDR1 is SGHAT, CDR2 FQNNGV. The length of the CDR3 is 14 residues.

On this clone: Other DNA sequences within the sample encode an identical CDR3. The chain links TRBV10-3 to TRBJ2-7; D gene unclear. The CDR3 spans 13 residues. Trimming removed 0 bases at V and 3 bases at J, with 6 bases between. CDR1 and CDR2 (germline): ENHRY, SYGVKD. The CDR3 here is CAISESSNYEQYF. CDR3 coding DNA: TGTGCCATCAGTGAGTCGTCGAACTACGAGCAGTACTTC.

The chain links TRBV12-1 to TRBJ1-2. TRBV12-1 is flagged as a pseudogene. CDR3 length equals 15 residues. Here the CDR3 DNA reads TGTGCCAGCAGCTCCTGGACTTATATTAACTATGGCTACACCTTC. This sequence encodes CASSSWTYINYGYTF.

The J gene is TRBJ2-5, the V gene TRBV7-8; D not resolved. Trimming pared 7 bases from V and 5 bases from J, leaving 11 bases between. This CDR3 has 12 residues. From germline, CDR1 is SGHVS and CDR2 FQNEAQ. In nucleotides, the CDR3 is TGTGCCAGCACCGCTTCCCCGGAGACCCAGTACTTC. Translated, it gives CASTASPETQYF. Based on the CDR3 plus reference TRBV7-8 and TRBJ2-5, the full variable domain is GAGVSQSPRYKVAKRGQDVALRCDPISGHVSLFWYQQALGQGPEFLTYFQNEAQLDKSGLPSDRFFAERPEGSVSTLKIQRTQQEDSAVYLCASTASPETQYFGPGTRLLVL.

This chain links TRBV6-5 with TRBJ2-7; 14 bases fit TRBD2. Germline CDR1 reads MNHEY; CDR2 reads SVGAGI. The ends lost 6 bases at V and 5 bases at J; junction bases unmatched: 6. The length of the CDR3 is 15 residues. This CDR3 is CASRRLAGGRDEQYF. The DNA for the CDR3 is TGTGCCAGCAGAAGACTAGCGGGAGGGCGGGACGAGCAGTACTTC.

The V and J genes are TRBV6-1 and TRBJ2-1; no reliable D call. V was trimmed by 10 bases and J by 6 bases, leaving 10 bases between them. Germline CDR1 and CDR2: MNHNS and SASEGT. The CDR3 is made up of 11 amino acids. The CDR3 nucleotides are TGTGCCACCGGTTCACTCAATGAGCAGTTCTTC. Amino acid sequence: CATGSLNEQFF.

The chain couples TRBV5-1 to TRBJ2-7, with 9 bases identical to TRBD2. Germline CDR1 SGHRS, CDR2 YFSETQ. Trimming took 3 bases from V and 2 from J; bases not matched to a gene: 6. CDR3 length: 15 amino acids. The CDR3 DNA is TGCGCCAGCAGCTCTAGCGGGAAAGGAACCTACGAGCAGTACTTC. Encoded protein: CASSSSGKGTYEQYF.

This clone was observed at least ten times. The rearrangement joins TRBV7-9 to TRBJ2-5; the D is unclear. The end of the DNA fits TRBJ2-7 better, so the J call may be wrong. The CDR3 is 13 amino acids. The germline CDR1 and CDR2 sequences are SEHNR and FQNEAQ (reference sequence). The CDR3 protein is CASSLGPVNEQYF. Written as DNA, the CDR3 is TGTGCCAGCAGCTTAGGTCCCGTCAACGAGCAGTACTTC.

Comments on this clone: This same CDR3 is encoded by further DNA sequences in the sample. The rearrangement joins TRBV5-1 to TRBJ2-7; tentative D call: TRBD1 (5 bases). V dropped 4 bases and J dropped 1 base, with 6 bases sitting between them. This CDR3 has 12 amino acids. CDR1 is SGHRS, CDR2 YFSETQ, per germline. For the CDR3, the DNA is TGCGCCAGCAGCAAGGGGTCCTACGAGCAGTACTTC. The encoded protein is CASSKGSYEQYF.

This clone was seen once. This rearrangement joins TRBV30 to TRBJ1-4, with 8 bases matching TRBD1. Germline V lookup: CDR1 GTSNPN, CDR2 SVGIG (reference sequence). This CDR3 spans 12 amino acids. Here the CDR3 DNA reads TGTGCTGCGACAGGGGCGAATGAAAAACTGTTTTTT. Its protein product is CAATGANEKLFF.

This clone appeared once. This chain uses TRBV5-8 with TRBJ1-1; D not resolved. Germline V gene data show CDR1 as SGHTS and CDR2 as YDEGEE. V shed 4 bases and J shed 1 base, with 14 bases lying between them. There are 15 residues in the CDR3. The CDR3 region is CASSPGVGRNTEAFF. DNA for the CDR3: TGTGCCAGCAGCCCTGGCGTAGGGAGGAACACTGAAGCTTTCTTT. The variable domain in full, completed from reference TRBV5-8 and TRBJ1-1, reads EAGVTQSPTHLIKTRGQQATLRCSPISGHTSVYWYQQALGLGLQFLLWYDEGEERNRGNFPPRFSGRQFPNYSSELNVNALELEDSALYLCASSPGVGRNTEAFFGQGTRLTVV.